This is a list of T cell receptor beta chains from one sample in a study of T cell changes during pregnancy in multiple sclerosis. Sequencing was performed with immunoSEQ multiplex PCR; in TCRdb, only in-frame clones are kept and a portion is missing. The profile shows about 47,000 clones, around 90% of them singletons. The source material was peripheral blood, sampled in the first trimester of pregnancy. Receptors were obtained from a female donor with multiple sclerosis, enrolled in a pregnancy study. Each CDR3 is given with its conserved first and last residue. Each record gives: J gene, CDR3 length, V gene, D gene, CDR3 protein, CDR3 DNA. D genes are given only for firm matches.

TRBJ1-4,14,TRBV15,-,CATSRVRVDEKLFF,TGTGCCACCAGCAGAGTCAGGGTGGATGAAAAACTGTTTTTT
TRBJ2-3,15,TRBV4-2,TRBD2,CASSQDLGGADTQYF,TGTGCCAGCAGCCAAGATCTCGGGGGGGCAGATACGCAGTATTTT
TRBJ2-7,15,TRBV5-1,TRBD2,CASSALAGVSYEQYF,TGCGCCAGCAGCGCCCTGGCGGGGGTGTCCTACGAGCAGTACTTC
TRBJ1-6,14,TRBV6-1,-,CASSEKGYNSPLHF,TGTGCCAGCAGTGAAAAGGGGTATAATTCACCCCTCCACTTT
TRBJ2-3,13,TRBV30,-,CAWSVRWQDTQYF,TGTGCCTGGAGTGTACGTTGGCAGGATACGCAGTATTTT
TRBJ1-2,15,TRBV5-4,-,CASSLEWGGEHGYTF,TGTGCCAGCAGCTTGGAATGGGGGGGGGAACATGGCTACACCTTC
TRBJ1-5,14,TRBV2,-,CASSVYGGNQPQHF,TGTGCCAGCAGTGTATACGGGGGCAATCAGCCCCAGCATTTT
TRBJ2-7,12,TRBV5-1,-,CASSLGGHEQYF,TGCGCCAGCAGCTTGGGAGGGCACGAGCAGTACTTC
TRBJ2-3,18,TRBV28,TRBD2,CASRILAGGPVGTDTQYF,TGTGCCAGCAGAATTCTAGCGGGGGGGCCCGTGGGCACAGATACGCAGTATTTT
TRBJ2-1,14,TRBV5-5,-,CASSWEGGRHEQFF,TGTGCCAGCAGCTGGGAGGGGGGAAGGCATGAGCAGTTCTTC
TRBJ2-7,13,TRBV18,TRBD1,CASSPGQGSEQYF,TGTGCCAGCTCACCCGGACAGGGTTCCGAGCAGTACTTC
TRBJ2-7,16,TRBV7-3,TRBD2,CASSLSPTTSVVEQYF,TGTGCCAGCAGCTTAAGCCCGACGACTAGCGTCGTCGAGCAGTACTTC
TRBJ2-7,11,TRBV5-1,-,CASSAGYEQYF,TGCGCCAGCAGCGCCGGCTACGAGCAGTACTTC
TRBJ1-5,13,TRBV4-3,-,CASSQEVSQPQHF,TGCGCCAGCAGCCAAGAAGTTAGTCAGCCCCAGCATTTT
TRBJ1-4,15,TRBV30,TRBD1,CAWSPPDRVWEKLFF,TGTGCCTGGAGCCCGCCCGACAGGGTCTGGGAAAAACTGTTTTTT
TRBJ1-1,13,TRBV2,TRBD1,CASRRTPGQEAFF,TGTGCCAGCAGAAGAACTCCGGGACAGGAAGCTTTCTTT